This T cell receptor (beta chain) was recovered during a study of T cells in Graves' hyperthyroidism and ophthalmopathy. Study summary: Staff took peripheral blood when the initial diagnosis was made, before any treatment began. Whole-study findings and limits: Most expanded thyroid clonotypes above 0.001 recurred in blood.

Uncontrolled infection, other autoimmune disease, pregnancy or lactation disqualified patients from enrolment. Clinicians diagnosed patients from clinical symptoms, serum thyroxine and TRAb, thyroid ultrasound and orbital computed tomography. Amplified TCR beta CDR3 regions came from RNA transcripts. HTBI primers drove first-round RT-PCR of the TCR CDR3. TCRdb passed the multiplex PCR reads through MiXCR, listing each CDR3 protein once. The sample has a few hundred thousand distinct CDR3 sequences, approximately 14% seen once. This clonotype was seen a handful of times. Its target is unknown. The sequence came from a woman aged 25 to 39 with Graves' hyperthyroidism. Sequencing was done on a sample of blood.

As DNA, the CDR3 is TGTGCCAGCAGTTCCTGGGGGAATTACTACGAGCAGTACTTC. It codes for CASSSWGNYYEQYF. The chain carries TRBV25-1 and TRBJ2-7, with D possibly called TRBD1 or TRBD2 (5 bases each). CDR1 and CDR2 (germline): MGHDK, SYGVNS. There are 14 residues in the CDR3. With 5 bases removed from V and 3 bases from J, the gap between germline ends came to 14 bases.